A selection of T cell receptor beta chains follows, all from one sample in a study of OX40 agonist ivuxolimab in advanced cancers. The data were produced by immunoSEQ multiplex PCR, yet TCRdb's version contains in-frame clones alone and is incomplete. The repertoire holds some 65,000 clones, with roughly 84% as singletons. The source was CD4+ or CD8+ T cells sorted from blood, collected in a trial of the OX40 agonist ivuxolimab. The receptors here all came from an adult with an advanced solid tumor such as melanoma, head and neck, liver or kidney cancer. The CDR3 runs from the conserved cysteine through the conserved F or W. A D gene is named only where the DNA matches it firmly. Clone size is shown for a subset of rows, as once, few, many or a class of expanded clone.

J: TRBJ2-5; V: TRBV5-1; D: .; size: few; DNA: TGCGCCAGCAGCTTGGAATGGGGGCAGGGGGGCGAGACCCAGTACTTC; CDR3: CASSLEWGQGGETQYF
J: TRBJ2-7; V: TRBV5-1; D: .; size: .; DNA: TGCGCCAGCAGCTTGGCGGGACGGTGGATAGACGAGCAGTACTTC; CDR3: CASSLAGRWIDEQYF
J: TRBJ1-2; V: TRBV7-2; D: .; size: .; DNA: TGTGCCAGCAGCTTAGCGGGGGCGGGGAACTATGGCTACACCTTC; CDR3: CASSLAGAGNYGYTF
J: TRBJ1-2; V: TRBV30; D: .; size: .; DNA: TGTGCCTGGGAGCCTTGGGGTGGCTACACCTTC; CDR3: CAWEPWGGYTF
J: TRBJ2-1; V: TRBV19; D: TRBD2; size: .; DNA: TGTGCCAGTCCACCCGCGGGGGGGCCTGATGAGCAGTTCTTC; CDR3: CASPPAGGPDEQFF
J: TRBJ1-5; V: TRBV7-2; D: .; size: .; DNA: TGTGCCAGCAGCTTTGAAGACAGACCCTATAGCAATCAGCCCCAGCATTTT; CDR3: CASSFEDRPYSNQPQHF
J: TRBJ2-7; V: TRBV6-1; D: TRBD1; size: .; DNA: TGTGCCAGCAGTGAGAGGGACAGGGGCGGCGGGCAGTACTTC; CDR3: CASSERDRGGGQYF
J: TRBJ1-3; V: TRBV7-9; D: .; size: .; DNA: TGTGCCAGCACCCGGGATAATGTACCCTACTCTGGAAACACCATATATTTT; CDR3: CASTRDNVPYSGNTIYF
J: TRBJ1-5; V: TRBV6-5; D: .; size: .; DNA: TGTGCCAGCAGTTACTCGCGTTCCAGCAATCAGCCCCAGCATTTT; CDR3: CASSYSRSSNQPQHF
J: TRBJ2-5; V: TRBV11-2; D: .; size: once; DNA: TGTGCCAGCAGCTTAATGTGGGCCCAGGGGCAGTACTTC; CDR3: CASSLMWAQGQYF
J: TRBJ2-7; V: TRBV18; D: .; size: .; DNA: TGTGCCAGCTCACCACGAGGGTCCGAGCAGTACTTC; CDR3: CASSPRGSEQYF
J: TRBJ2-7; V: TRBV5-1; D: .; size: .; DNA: TGCGCCAGCAGCGGGGGGGACAGCGTCTACGAGCAGTACTTC; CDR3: CASSGGDSVYEQYF
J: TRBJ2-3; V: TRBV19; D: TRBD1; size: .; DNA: TGTGCCAGTAGTGGGCAAAGGGGGCGCACAGATACGCAGTATTTT; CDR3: CASSGQRGRTDTQYF
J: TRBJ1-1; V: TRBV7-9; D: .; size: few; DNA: TGTGCCAGCAGCTTCGGTGGTTCTGAAGCTTTCTTT; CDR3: CASSFGGSEAFF
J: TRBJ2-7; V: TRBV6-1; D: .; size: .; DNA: TGTGCCAGCAGTGAAGCGGGCTACGAGCAGTACTTC; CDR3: CASSEAGYEQYF
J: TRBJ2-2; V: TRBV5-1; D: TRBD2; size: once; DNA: TGCGCCAGCAGCCTACTAGCGGATCGAACCGGGGAGCTGTTTTTT; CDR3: CASSLLADRTGELFF
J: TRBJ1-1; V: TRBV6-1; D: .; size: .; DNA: TGTGCCATTCACAGTAGGCTGAACACTGAAGCTTTCTTT; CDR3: CAIHSRLNTEAFF
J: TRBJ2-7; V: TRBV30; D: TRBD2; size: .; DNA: TGTGCCTGGGAGCTCCCCGTCCTAGCGGGGGGCGCGTACGAGCAGTACTTC; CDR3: CAWELPVLAGGAYEQYF
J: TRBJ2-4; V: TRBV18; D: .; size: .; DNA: TGTGCCAGCTCACCGGGCACGTCGGGTGAGGTGTACTTC; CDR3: CASSPGTSGEVYF
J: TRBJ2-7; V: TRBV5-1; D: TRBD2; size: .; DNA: TGCGCCAGCAGCTACTCTAGCGGGGGGTTCTCCTACGAGCAGTACTTC; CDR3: CASSYSSGGFSYEQYF
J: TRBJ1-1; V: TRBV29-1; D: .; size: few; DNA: TGCAGCGTTGAAAGCTCAGTCAACACTGAAGCTTTCTTT; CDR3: CSVESSVNTEAFF
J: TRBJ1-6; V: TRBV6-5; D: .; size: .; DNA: TGTGCCAGCAAGTTGAGAGAGGCCCCCCTCCACTTT; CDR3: CASKLREAPLHF
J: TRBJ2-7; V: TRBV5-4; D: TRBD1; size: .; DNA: TGTGCCAGCAGCCGACAGGGCACCTCCTACGAGCAGTACTTC; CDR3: CASSRQGTSYEQYF
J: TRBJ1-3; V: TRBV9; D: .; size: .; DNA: TGTGCCAGCAGCCAAGCGAGCTCTGGAAACACCATATATTTT; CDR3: CASSQASSGNTIYF
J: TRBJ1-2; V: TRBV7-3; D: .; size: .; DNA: TGTGCCAGCAGCTTAACGGGCCAGGGAAGTTTCTATGGCTACACCTTC; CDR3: CASSLTGQGSFYGYTF
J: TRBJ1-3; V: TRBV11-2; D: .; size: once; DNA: TGTGCCAGCAGCCCCTATACTTTTTCCCCGACCTCTGGAAACACCATATATTTT; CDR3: CASSPYTFSPTSGNTIYF
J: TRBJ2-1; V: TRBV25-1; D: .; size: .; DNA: TGTGCCAGCAGAGCGAGCTCCTACAATGAGCAGTTCTTC; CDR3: CASRASSYNEQFF
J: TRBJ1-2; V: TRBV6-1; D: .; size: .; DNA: TGTGCCAGCAGTCCTCGACAGATGTATGGCTACACCTTC; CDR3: CASSPRQMYGYTF
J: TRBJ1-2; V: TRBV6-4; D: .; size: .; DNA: TGTGCCAGCAGTGACTCAATGGGCAGGTCCGGCTACACCTTC; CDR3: CASSDSMGRSGYTF
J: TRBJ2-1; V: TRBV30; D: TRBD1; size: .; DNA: TGTGCCTGGAGTGTTCGGGACAGGGTGAATGAGCAGTTCTTC; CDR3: CAWSVRDRVNEQFF
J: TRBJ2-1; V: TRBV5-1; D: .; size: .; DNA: TGCGCCAGCATCTCGGGCTCCCTGGGCGATGAGCAGTTCTTC; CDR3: CASISGSLGDEQFF
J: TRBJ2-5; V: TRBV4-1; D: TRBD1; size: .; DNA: TGCGCCAGCGCCCAAGACAGGGGTCCCCGGGAGACCCAGTACTTC; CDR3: CASAQDRGPRETQYF
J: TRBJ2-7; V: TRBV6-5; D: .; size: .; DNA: TGTGCCAGCAGTTACTCCAGGGGAGGCACCTACGAGCAGTACTTC; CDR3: CASSYSRGGTYEQYF
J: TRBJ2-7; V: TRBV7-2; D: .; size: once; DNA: TGTGCCAGCAGCTTAGACCTGGGGGAGCAGTACTTC; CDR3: CASSLDLGEQYF
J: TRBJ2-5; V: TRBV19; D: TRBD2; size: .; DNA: TGTGCCAGTAGTATAACGCGGCTAGCGGGGGGACGAGAGACCCAGTACTTC; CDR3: CASSITRLAGGRETQYF
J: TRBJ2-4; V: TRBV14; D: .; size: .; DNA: TGTGCCAGCAGCCAAGGTGGACCGAACATTCAGTACTTC; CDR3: CASSQGGPNIQYF
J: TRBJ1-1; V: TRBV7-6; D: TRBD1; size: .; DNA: TGTGCCAGCAGCTTAGAGACAGGGGAGTCGTGGAGGGACACTGAAGCTTTCTTT; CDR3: CASSLETGESWRDTEAFF
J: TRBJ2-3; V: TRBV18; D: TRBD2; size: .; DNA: TGTGCCAGCTCACCACCCTCAAGCGGGGGGACGCAGTATTTT; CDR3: CASSPPSSGGTQYF
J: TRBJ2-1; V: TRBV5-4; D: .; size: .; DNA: TGTGCCAGCAGCTTAGGAGCTTCGAATGAGCAGTTCTTC; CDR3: CASSLGASNEQFF
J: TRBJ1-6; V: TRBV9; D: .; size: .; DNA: TGTGCCAGCAGCGTTGGGGGCTTTGATTCACCCCTCCACTTT; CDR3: CASSVGGFDSPLHF
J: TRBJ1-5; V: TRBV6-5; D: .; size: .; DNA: TGTGCCAGCAGTTACTCGAGGGGGGCCCCCCAGCATTTT; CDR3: CASSYSRGAPQHF
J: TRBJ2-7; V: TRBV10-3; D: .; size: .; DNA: TGTGCCATCAGTTCTGAGTCGGGTGGGGGCGCCAACGAGCAGTACTTC; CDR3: CAISSESGGGANEQYF
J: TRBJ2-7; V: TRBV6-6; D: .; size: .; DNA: TGTGCCAGCAGTTACTCGGGGCGGCGAAACTACGAGCAGTACTTC; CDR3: CASSYSGRRNYEQYF
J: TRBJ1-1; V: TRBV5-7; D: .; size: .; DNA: TGTGCCAGCAGCTTTACCAACCCGGCGCTGCGAATGAACACTGAAGCTTTCTTT; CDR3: CASSFTNPALRMNTEAFF
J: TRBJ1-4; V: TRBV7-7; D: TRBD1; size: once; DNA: TGTGCCAGCAGCTTAGGTGTGACAGGGGGAGCGGATGAAAAACTGTTTTTT; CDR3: CASSLGVTGGADEKLFF
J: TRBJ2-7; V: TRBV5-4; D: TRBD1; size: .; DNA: TGTGCCAGCAGCCCCCCCGGACAGGGGCCTTCCTACGAGCAGTACTTC; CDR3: CASSPPGQGPSYEQYF
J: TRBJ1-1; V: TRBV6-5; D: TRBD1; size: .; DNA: TGTGCCAGCAATATCCGGGACAGCAATACTGAAGCTTTCTTT; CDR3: CASNIRDSNTEAFF
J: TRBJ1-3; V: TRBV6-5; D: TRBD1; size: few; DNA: TGTGCCAGCGGGACAGTCTCTGGAAACACCATATATTTT; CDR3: CASGTVSGNTIYF
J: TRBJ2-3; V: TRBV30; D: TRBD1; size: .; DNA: TGTGCCTTAGTCCGGGACAGGGGGTCGGTTGATACGCAGTATTTT; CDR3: CALVRDRGSVDTQYF
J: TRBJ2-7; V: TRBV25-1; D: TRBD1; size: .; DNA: TGTGCCAGCAGGGACAGAGGGACAGGGGGCTCCAACGAGCAGTACTTC; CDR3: CASRDRGTGGSNEQYF
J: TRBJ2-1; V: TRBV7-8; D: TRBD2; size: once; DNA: TGTGCCAGCAGCCATACACCTAGCGGGGGCTACAATGAGCAGTTCTTC; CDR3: CASSHTPSGGYNEQFF
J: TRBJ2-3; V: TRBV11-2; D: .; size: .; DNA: TGTGCCAGCAGCACCGGGACGGTTCTGCGATTGTCGGATACGCAGTATTTT; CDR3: CASSTGTVLRLSDTQYF
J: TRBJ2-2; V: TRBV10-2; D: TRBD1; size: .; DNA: TGCGCCAGCAGACCTGGACAGGGGGCGCGGGGGGAGCTGTTTTTT; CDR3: CASRPGQGARGELFF
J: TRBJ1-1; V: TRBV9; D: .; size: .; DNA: TGTGCCAGCAGCCCCACCACAGAGGGTGAAGCTTTCTTT; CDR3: CASSPTTEGEAFF
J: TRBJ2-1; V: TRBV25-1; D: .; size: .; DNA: TGTGCCAGCAGTGTTGGGGCGTACAATGAGCAGTTCTTC; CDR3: CASSVGAYNEQFF